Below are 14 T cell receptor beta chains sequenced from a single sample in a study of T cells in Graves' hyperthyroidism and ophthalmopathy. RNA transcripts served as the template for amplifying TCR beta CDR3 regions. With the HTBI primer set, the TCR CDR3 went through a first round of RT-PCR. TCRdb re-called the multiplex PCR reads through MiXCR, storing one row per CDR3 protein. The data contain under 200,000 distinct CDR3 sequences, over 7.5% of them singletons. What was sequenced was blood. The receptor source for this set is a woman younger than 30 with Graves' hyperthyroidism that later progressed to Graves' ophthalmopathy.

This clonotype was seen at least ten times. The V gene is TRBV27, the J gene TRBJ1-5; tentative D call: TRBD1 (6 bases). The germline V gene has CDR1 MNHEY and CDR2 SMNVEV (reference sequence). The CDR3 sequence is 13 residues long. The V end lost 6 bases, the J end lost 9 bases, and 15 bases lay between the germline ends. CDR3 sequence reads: CASSRTGFRPQHF. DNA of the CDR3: TGTGCCAGCAGCCGAACAGGGTTCAGGCCCCAGCATTTT.

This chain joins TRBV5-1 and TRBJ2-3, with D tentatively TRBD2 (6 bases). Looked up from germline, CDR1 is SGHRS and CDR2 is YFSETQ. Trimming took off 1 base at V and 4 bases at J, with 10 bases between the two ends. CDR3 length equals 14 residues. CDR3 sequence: CASSLRWGADTQYF. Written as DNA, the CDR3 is TGCGCCAGCAGCTTGCGGTGGGGGGCAGATACGCAGTATTTT.

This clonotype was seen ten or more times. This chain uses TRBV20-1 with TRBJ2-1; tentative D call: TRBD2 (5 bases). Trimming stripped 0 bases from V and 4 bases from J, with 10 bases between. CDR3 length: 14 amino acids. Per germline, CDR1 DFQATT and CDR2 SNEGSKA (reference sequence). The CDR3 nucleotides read TGCAGTGCTAGAGATCAAGGACTTTACAATGAGCAGTTCTTC. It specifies CSARDQGLYNEQFF.

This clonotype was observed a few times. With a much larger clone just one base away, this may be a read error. The chain's CDR3 is CASSLAREDEQFF. In nucleotides, the CDR3 is TGTGCCAGCAGCTTAGCCCGTGAGGATGAGCAGTTCTTC. This chain joins TRBV7-6 and TRBJ2-1; D gene uncertain. CDR3 size: 13 residues. V shed 0 bases and J shed 8 bases, with 8 bases lying between them. Germline V gene sequence: CDR1 SGHVS, CDR2 FNYEAQ.

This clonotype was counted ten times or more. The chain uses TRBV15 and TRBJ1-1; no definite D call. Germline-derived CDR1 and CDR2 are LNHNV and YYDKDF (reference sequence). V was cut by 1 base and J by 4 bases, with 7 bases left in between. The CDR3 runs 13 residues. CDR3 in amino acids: CATSRVRITEAFF. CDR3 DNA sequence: TGTGCCACCAGCAGAGTAAGAATCACTGAAGCTTTCTTT. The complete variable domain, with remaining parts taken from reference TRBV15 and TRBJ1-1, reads DAMVIQNPRYQVTQFGKPVTLSCSQTLNHNVMYWYQQKSSQAPKLLFHYYDKDFNNEADTPDNFQSRRPNTSFCFLDIRSPGLGDTAMYLCATSRVRITEAFFGQGTRLTVV.

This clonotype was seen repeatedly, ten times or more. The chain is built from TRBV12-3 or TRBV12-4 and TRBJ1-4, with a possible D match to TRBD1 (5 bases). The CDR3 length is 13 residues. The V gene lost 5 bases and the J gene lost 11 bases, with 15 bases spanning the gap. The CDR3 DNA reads TGTGCCAGCAGTGAAGGGGACCTGAAGAAACTGTTTTTT. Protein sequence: CASSEGDLKKLFF.

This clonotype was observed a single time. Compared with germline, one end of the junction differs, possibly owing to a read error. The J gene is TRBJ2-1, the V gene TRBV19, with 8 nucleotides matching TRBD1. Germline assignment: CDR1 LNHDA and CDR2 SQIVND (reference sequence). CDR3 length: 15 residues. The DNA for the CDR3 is TGTGCCAGTACTATAGGACAGGGCGTAACAAATGAGCAGTTCTTC. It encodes CASTIGQGVTNEQFF.

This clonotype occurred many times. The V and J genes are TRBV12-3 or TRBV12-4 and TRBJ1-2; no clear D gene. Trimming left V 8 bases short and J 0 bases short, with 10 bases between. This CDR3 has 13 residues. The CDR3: CASYDRSNYGYTF. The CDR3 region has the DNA TGTGCCAGCTACGACCGGTCTAACTATGGCTACACCTTC.

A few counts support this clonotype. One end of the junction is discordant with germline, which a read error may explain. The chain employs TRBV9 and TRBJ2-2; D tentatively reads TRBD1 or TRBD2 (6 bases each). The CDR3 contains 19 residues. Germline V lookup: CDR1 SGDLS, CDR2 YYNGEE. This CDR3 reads CAGSVEMSGAGKNTGELFF. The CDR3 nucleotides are TGTGCCGGCAGCGTAGAAATGTCGGGGGCGGGGAAGAACACCGGGGAGCTGTTTTTT. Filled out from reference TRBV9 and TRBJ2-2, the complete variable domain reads DSGVTQTPKHLITATGQRVTLRCSPRSGDLSVYWYQQSLDQGLQFLIQYYNGEERAKGNILERFSAQQFPDLHSELNLSSLELGDSALYFCAGSVEMSGAGKNTGELFFGEGSRLTVL.

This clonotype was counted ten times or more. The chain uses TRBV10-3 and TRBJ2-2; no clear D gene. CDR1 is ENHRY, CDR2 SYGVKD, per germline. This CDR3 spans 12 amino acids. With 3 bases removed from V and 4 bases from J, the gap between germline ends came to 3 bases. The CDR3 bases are TGTGCCATCAGTGATTTCACCGGGGAGCTGTTTTTT. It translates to CAISDFTGELFF.

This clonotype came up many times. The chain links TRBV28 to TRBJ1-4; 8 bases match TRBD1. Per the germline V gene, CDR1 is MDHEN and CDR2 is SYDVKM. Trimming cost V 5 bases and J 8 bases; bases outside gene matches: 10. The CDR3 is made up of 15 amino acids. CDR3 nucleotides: TGTGCCAGCAGTGTATCAGGGGGCTATCAGGAAAAACTGTTTTTT. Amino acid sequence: CASSVSGGYQEKLFF.

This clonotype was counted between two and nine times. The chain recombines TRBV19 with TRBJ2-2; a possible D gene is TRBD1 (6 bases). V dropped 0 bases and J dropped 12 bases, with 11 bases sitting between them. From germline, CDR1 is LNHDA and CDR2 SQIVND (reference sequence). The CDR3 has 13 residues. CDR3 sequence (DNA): TGTGCCAGTAGTATAGATCGACAGGCGAAGCTGTTTTTT. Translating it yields CASSIDRQAKLFF.

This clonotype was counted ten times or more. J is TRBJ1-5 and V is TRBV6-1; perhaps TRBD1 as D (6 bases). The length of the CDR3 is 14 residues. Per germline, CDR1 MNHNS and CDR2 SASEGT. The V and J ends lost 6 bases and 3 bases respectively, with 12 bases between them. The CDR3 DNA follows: TGTGCCAGCAGGGCGACAGGAGTCAATCAGCCCCAGCATTTT. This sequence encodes CASRATGVNQPQHF.

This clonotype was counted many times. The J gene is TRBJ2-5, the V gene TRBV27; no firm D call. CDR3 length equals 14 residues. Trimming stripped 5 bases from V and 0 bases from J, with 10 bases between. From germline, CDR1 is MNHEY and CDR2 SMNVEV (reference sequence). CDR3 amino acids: CASSNPANQETQYF. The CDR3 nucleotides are TGTGCCAGCAGTAATCCGGCAAACCAAGAGACCCAGTACTTC.